The 25 T cell receptor beta chains listed next were all sequenced from one sample in a study of T cell responses to AZD1222 COVID-19 vaccine. Repertoires were generated with immunoSEQ multiplex PCR, while TCRdb's copy carries only in-frame clones and drops some. The profile covers roughly 180,000 clones, with approximately 94% appearing a single time and around 1.5% taken by the ten largest. This specimen consisted of peripheral blood, obtained 28 days after the second AZD1222 dose. These receptors were collected from an adult who received the AZD1222 COVID-19 vaccine.

This rearrangement joins TRBV7-3 to TRBJ1-2; D gene ambiguous. The germline V gene has CDR1 SGHTA and CDR2 FQGTGA. This CDR3 contains 14 residues. V shed 2 bases and J shed 2 bases, with 9 bases lying between them. In DNA, the CDR3 is TGTGCCAGCAGCTTAGATGGTGGGAACTATGGCTACACCTTC. Its protein is CASSLDGGNYGYTF.

The gene calls are TRBV7-8 and TRBJ2-2, with 7 bases aligning to TRBD1. The V segment lost 5 bases and the J segment 6 bases; nucleotides outside the gene matches: 3. Germline V gene lookup returns CDR1 SGHVS and CDR2 FQNEAQ. The CDR3 has 13 residues. The CDR3 nucleotides read TGTGCCAGCAGCCCCGGGACAGCCGGGGAGCTGTTTTTT. This gives the protein CASSPGTAGELFF.

This clone was recorded once. The CDR3 region is CASSPRTWDRTSGANVLTF. In nucleotides, the CDR3 is TGTGCCAGCTCACCAAGGACATGGGACAGGACCTCTGGGGCCAACGTCCTGACTTTC. The chain carries TRBV18 and TRBJ2-6; 8 bases map to TRBD1. The CDR3 consists of 19 residues. Germline V lookup: CDR1 KGHSH, CDR2 LQKENI. V lost 2 bases and J lost 0; bases outside the gene matches: 9. Filled out from reference TRBV18 and TRBJ2-6, the complete variable domain reads NAGVMQNPRHLVRRRGQEARLRCSPMKGHSHVYWYRQLPEEGLKFMVYLQKENIIDESGMPKERFSAEFPKEGPSILRIQQVVRGDSAAYFCASSPRTWDRTSGANVLTFGAGSRLTVL.

V gene TRBV7-9 combines with J gene TRBJ1-3, with D perhaps matching TRBD1 (6 bases). This CDR3 spans 17 amino acids. V lost 4 bases and J 1 base, leaving 17 bases between the germline ends. Germline V gene lookup returns CDR1 SEHNR and CDR2 FQNEAQ (reference sequence). Written as DNA, the CDR3 is TGTGCCAGCAGCTCCTTATACAGGGAAGCGTCTGGAAACACCATATATTTT. This translates into CASSSLYREASGNTIYF. The variable domain in full, with the rest retrieved from reference TRBV7-9 and TRBJ1-3, is DTGVSQNPRHKITKRGQNVTFRCDPISEHNRLYWYRQTLGQGPEFLTYFQNEAQLEKSRLLSDRFSAERPKGSFSTLEIQRTEQGDSAMYLCASSSLYREASGNTIYFGEGSWLTVV.

A single count supports this clone. The chain has TRBV5-4 and TRBJ2-1, with TRBD1 matching over 10 bases. Germline-derived CDR1 and CDR2 are SGHNT and YYREEE (reference sequence). The CDR3 is made up of 15 amino acids. Trimming cost V 4 bases and J 7 bases; bases outside gene matches: 8. As DNA, the CDR3 is TGTGCCAGCAGCCGGGACAGGGGTGTCGAGAATGAGCAGTTCTTC. Translation gives CASSRDRGVENEQFF. The full variable domain, its missing parts supplied by reference TRBV5-4 and TRBJ2-1, is ETGVTQSPTHLIKTRGQQVTLRCSSQSGHNTVSWYQQALGQGPQFIFQYYREEENGRGNFPPRFSGLQFPNYSSELNVNALELDDSALYLCASSRDRGVENEQFFGPGTRLTVL.

J is TRBJ2-5 and V is TRBV7-2, with 8 bases identical to TRBD1. Germline CDR1 SGHTA, CDR2 FQGNSA. This CDR3 contains 15 residues. Losses at the gene ends were 5 bases for V and 13 bases for J; bases not matched to a gene: 18. The CDR3 sequence is CASSLHPLGQGRRYF. CDR3 DNA: TGTGCCAGCAGCCTACACCCCCTAGGACAGGGAAGGAGGTACTTC.

The chain combines TRBV27 with TRBJ2-1; D is unclear. This CDR3 has 15 amino acids. Germline-derived CDR1 and CDR2 are MNHEY and SMNVEV (reference sequence). Trimming cost V 3 bases and J 0 bases, with 9 bases left between them. CDR3 in DNA: TGTGCCAGCAGTTTCGGGCGGAGCTCCTACAATGAGCAGTTCTTC. It is translated as CASSFGRSSYNEQFF.

The chain has TRBV25-1 and TRBJ2-7; maybe TRBD2 (6 bases). This CDR3 has 15 amino acids. V gave up 1 base and J gave up 6 bases, with 16 bases separating them. Germline V lookup: CDR1 MGHDK, CDR2 SYGVNS. The CDR3 sequence: CASSEFGEAGFEQYF. DNA of the CDR3: TGTGCCAGCAGTGAATTTGGGGAGGCAGGTTTCGAGCAGTACTTC.

The genes are TRBV24-1 and TRBJ1-4, with 12 bases fitting TRBD1. Trimming removed 4 bases from V and 8 bases from J; junction bases left unmatched: 7. Germline CDR1 and CDR2: KGHDR and SFDVKD. This CDR3 is 16 amino acids long. CDR3 bases: TGTGCCACCAGTGACCCGGGACAGGGGGCTTCGGAAAAACTGTTTTTT. It encodes CATSDPGQGASEKLFF.

This clone was seen only once. This rearrangement joins TRBV14 to TRBJ1-1; D uncertain. The CDR3 has 12 amino acids. Germline lookup yields CDR1 SGHDN and CDR2 FVKESK. Trimming took 10 bases from V and 0 from J, leaving 9 bases between them. The CDR3 DNA follows: TGTGCCACCGACACACTGAACACTGAAGCTTTCTTT. It is translated as CATDTLNTEAFF.

Only a few counts were recorded for this clone. The J gene is TRBJ1-4, the V gene TRBV10-2; 7 bases agree with TRBD1. From germline, CDR1 is WSHSY and CDR2 SAAADI. The CDR3 is 15 residues long. V trimming: 4 bases; J trimming: 7 bases; junction bases outside the gene matches: 9. CDR3 residues: CASSARQGLGEKLFF. CDR3 nucleotides: TGCGCCAGCAGTGCCCGACAGGGTCTGGGTGAAAAACTGTTTTTT.

The chain is built from TRBV28 and TRBJ1-2; D is unclear. The ends were cut back, 7 bases at V and 4 bases at J, with 13 bases in the middle. Germline V gene sequence: CDR1 MDHEN, CDR2 SYDVKM. This CDR3 has 13 residues. In DNA, the CDR3 is TGTGCCAGCAACGCGGGCGCGGGCTATGGCTACACCTTC. It yields the protein CASNAGAGYGYTF.

This CDR3 is CASSEEGAKNIQYF. The CDR3 nucleotides are TGTGCCAGCAGTGAGGAGGGGGCCAAAAACATTCAGTACTTC. This chain connects TRBV2 to TRBJ2-4, with D possibly TRBD2 on 6 matching bases. In germline, CDR1 is SNHLY, CDR2 FYNNEI. The CDR3 covers 14 residues. V gave up 3 bases and J gave up 1 base, with 7 bases separating them. The full variable domain, its missing parts supplied by reference TRBV2 and TRBJ2-4, is EPEVTQTPSHQVTQMGQEVILRCVPISNHLYFYWYRQILGQKVEFLVSFYNNEISEKSEIFDDQFSVERPDGSNFTLKIRSTKLEDSAMYFCASSEEGAKNIQYFGAGTRLSVL.

The chain couples TRBV28 to TRBJ1-5; D unresolved. The length of the CDR3 is 15 residues. The germline V gene has CDR1 MDHEN and CDR2 SYDVKM. The germline V and J ends were trimmed by 6 bases and 3 bases, with 15 bases remaining between them. The CDR3 reads CASRKPKGSNQPQHF. The CDR3 nucleotides read TGTGCCAGCAGGAAACCGAAGGGCTCCAATCAGCCCCAGCATTTT.

V is TRBV27 and J is TRBJ1-1, with D maybe TRBD1 (6 bases). CDR1 is MNHEY and CDR2 is SMNVEV in the germline V gene (reference sequence). V shed 5 bases and J shed 7 bases, with 17 bases lying between them. CDR3 length equals 14 residues. The CDR3 sequence is CASSPRWGGSEAFF. The CDR3 DNA reads TGTGCCAGCAGTCCCAGGTGGGGGGGCAGTGAAGCTTTCTTT.

This clone has only a few counts. This CDR3 is also generated by other DNA sequences in the sample. The J gene is TRBJ1-3, the V gene TRBV20-1; unclear D gene. The CDR3 has 11 amino acids. V lost 3 bases to trimming and J lost 4 bases, with 4 bases between them. Germline loops: CDR1 DFQATT, CDR2 SNEGSKA (reference sequence). The CDR3 here is CSASAGNTIYF. As DNA, the CDR3 is TGCAGTGCTAGTGCCGGAAACACCATATATTTT.

The rearrangement uses TRBV30 and TRBJ2-1; D perhaps matches TRBD2 (6 bases). The germline CDR1 and CDR2 sequences are GTSNPN and SVGIG (reference sequence). There are 15 residues in the CDR3. The germline V and J ends were trimmed by 2 bases and 0 bases, with 11 bases remaining between them. CDR3 loop: CAWSLDGSSYNEQFF. CDR3 nucleotide sequence: TGTGCCTGGAGTTTGGACGGGAGCTCCTACAATGAGCAGTTCTTC.

The chain carries TRBV5-4 and TRBJ2-2, with no clear D. This CDR3 has 13 amino acids. V was cut by 0 bases and J by 5 bases, with 5 bases left in between. Germline values: CDR1 SGHNT, CDR2 YYREEE (reference sequence). The CDR3 nucleotides are TGTGCCAGCAGCTTGGCCGGGACCGGGGAGCTGTTTTTT. Amino acids: CASSLAGTGELFF.

The rearrangement links TRBV7-9 to TRBJ1-4; TRBD1 matches at 12 bases. Germline V CDR1 and CDR2: SEHNR, FQNEAQ (reference sequence). V gave up 1 base and J gave up 8 bases; unmatched junction bases: 2. CDR3 length: 15 residues. DNA of the CDR3: TGTGCCAGCAGCTTAGGGGACAGGGGGCGAGAAAAACTGTTTTTT. Its translation: CASSLGDRGREKLFF.

The chain employs TRBV6-5 and TRBJ1-3; possible D gene TRBD1, 6 bases. V lost 2 bases, J lost 0 bases, and 11 bases lay in between. Germline CDR1 and CDR2: MNHEY and SVGAGI. The CDR3 consists of 16 residues. The chain's CDR3 is CASSYRTASSGNTIYF. The DNA of the CDR3 is TGTGCCAGCAGTTACAGGACAGCCAGCTCTGGAAACACCATATATTTT.

The V and J genes are TRBV5-1 and TRBJ1-6; 11 bases agree with TRBD1. V shed 5 bases, J shed 7 bases, and the junction held 5 bases outside the gene matches. The CDR3 runs 15 residues. The germline V gene encodes CDR1 SGHRS and CDR2 YFSETQ. The CDR3 here is CASRLGQGANSPLHF. The CDR3 bases are TGCGCCAGCAGACTCGGACAGGGGGCGAATTCACCCCTCCACTTT.

This clone has a single count. V and J are TRBV14 and TRBJ1-3; the D gene is possibly TRBD1 (6 bases). The CDR3 has 16 residues. V lost 4 bases to trimming and J lost 2 bases, with 15 bases between them. Per germline, CDR1 SGHDN and CDR2 FVKESK. CDR3 nucleotides: TGTGCCAGCAGCCTTCTGACAGGTTATCCTGGAAACACCATATATTTT. Protein: CASSLLTGYPGNTIYF.

The chain employs TRBV11-3 and TRBJ1-4; tentatively, D is TRBD1 (5 bases). The CDR3 runs 15 residues. The ends were cut back, 7 bases at V and 1 base at J, with 13 bases in the middle. The V gene's germline CDR1 is SGHNT and CDR2 YENEEA. Written as DNA, the CDR3 is TGTGCCAGCACCCTGGGGGACGGAACTAATGAAAAACTGTTTTTT. This gives the protein CASTLGDGTNEKLFF.

V is TRBV5-1 and J is TRBJ2-1, with 8 positions matching TRBD2. Germline lookup yields CDR1 SGHRS and CDR2 YFSETQ. Unmatched junction bases numbered 6, after V lost 4 bases and J lost 0 bases. The CDR3 contains 16 residues. CDR3 amino acids: CASSNLAGSSYNEQFF. CDR3 nucleotides: TGCGCCAGCAGCAACTTAGCGGGGAGCTCCTACAATGAGCAGTTCTTC.

The chain joins TRBV3-1 (or the pseudogene TRBV3-2) to TRBJ2-3, with D tentatively TRBD2 (5 bases). From germline, CDR1 is LGHDT and CDR2 YNNKEL (reference sequence). The V end was cut by 0 bases, the J end by 0 bases, with 10 bases between. The CDR3 totals 16 residues. The chain's CDR3 is CASSQDPAASTDTQYF. DNA for the CDR3: TGTGCCAGCAGCCAAGACCCAGCGGCTAGCACAGATACGCAGTATTTT.